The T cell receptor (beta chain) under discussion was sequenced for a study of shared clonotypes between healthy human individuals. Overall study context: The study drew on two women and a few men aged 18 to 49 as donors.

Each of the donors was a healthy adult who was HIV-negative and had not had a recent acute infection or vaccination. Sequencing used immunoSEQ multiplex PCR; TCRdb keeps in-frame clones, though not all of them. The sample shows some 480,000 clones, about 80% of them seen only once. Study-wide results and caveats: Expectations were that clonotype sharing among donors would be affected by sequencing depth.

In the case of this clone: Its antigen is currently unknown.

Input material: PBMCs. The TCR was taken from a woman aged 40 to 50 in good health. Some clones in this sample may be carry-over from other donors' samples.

The CDR3 spells CAWSTPGADTQYF. CDR3 bases: TGTGCCTGGAGTACCCCTGGGGCAGATACGCAGTATTTT. The V gene is TRBV30, the J gene TRBJ2-3; D is unclear. Germline CDR1 and CDR2: GTSNPN and SVGIG (reference sequence). This CDR3 has 13 residues. V was pared by 2 bases and J by 4 bases, with 10 bases between.